This T cell receptor (beta chain) was captured in a study of regulatory T cells in long-lasting Graves disease. Across the whole study: Recently diagnosed Graves' patients had received antithyroid drugs for under 3 months.

Time point: newly diagnosed GD, antithyroid drugs for less than 3 months. Construction of the TCR library relied on RNA isolated from PBMCs. The germline V gene has CDR1 LNHDA and CDR2 SQIVND (reference sequence). V lost 4 bases, J lost 2 bases, and 15 bases lay in between. The CDR3 is 16 residues long. This clonotype has only a few counts. Its antigen is not known. According to the study, TCR beta libraries were built with iRepertoire HTBI primers and CDR3-region Arm-PCR. One entry per CDR3 protein, called by TCRdb with MiXCR from the multiplex PCR reads. The data contain fewer than 650,000 distinct CDR3 sequences, around 16% of them seen just once; the ten biggest clones take up around 12%. Findings and limits, study-wide: Persistent Graves' patients had lower TCR diversity than newly diagnosed ones.

The data also belong to a second study, concerning T cells in Graves' hyperthyroidism and ophthalmopathy. That paper states: Most thyroid clonotypes expanded above 0.001 were also detected in blood.

The sequencing used peripheral blood mononuclear cells (PBMCs), collected at new diagnosis, from a patient treated with antithyroid drugs. The chain recombines TRBV19 with TRBJ2-1; D might be TRBD2 (5 bases). This receptor was obtained from a man younger than 35 with Graves disease. CDR3 coding DNA: TGTGCCAGTAGTACCCCCGGGGATAATACCTACAATGAGCAGTTCTTC. Protein product: CASSTPGDNTYNEQFF. Based on the CDR3 plus reference TRBV19 and TRBJ2-1, the full variable domain is DGGITQSPKYLFRKEGQNVTLSCEQNLNHDAMYWYRQDPGQGLRLIYYSQIVNDFQKGDIAEGYSVSREKKESFPLTVTSAQKNPTAFYLCASSTPGDNTYNEQFFGPGTRLTVL.